Presented here are 20 T cell receptor beta chains from one specimen sequenced in a study of OX40 agonist ivuxolimab in advanced cancers. Method: immunoSEQ multiplex PCR; TCRdb's copy keeps in-frame clones and lacks some. The sample consists of tens of thousands of clones, 90% of them appearing once. The material sequenced was CD4+ or CD8+ T cells sorted from blood, taken in a trial of the OX40 agonist ivuxolimab. Receptors originate from an adult with an advanced solid tumor such as melanoma, head and neck, liver or kidney cancer.

V and J are TRBV7-8 and TRBJ2-2; TRBD2 agrees at 7 bases. After removal of 4 bases from V and 5 bases from J, the junction contained 7 bases not matched to a gene. Looked up from germline, CDR1 is SGHVS and CDR2 is FQNEAQ. The CDR3 loop spans 15 amino acids. The CDR3 spells CASSSWAGGTGELFF. CDR3 sequence (DNA): TGTGCCAGCAGCTCATGGGCCGGGGGGACCGGGGAGCTGTTTTTT.

The chain employs TRBV11-3 and TRBJ2-1, with TRBD1 matching 7 bases. With V trimmed by 1 base and J by 5 bases, 5 bases remained unmatched. Germline lookup yields CDR1 SGHNT and CDR2 YENEEA. This CDR3 is 15 amino acids long. The CDR3 nucleotides are TGTGCCAGCAGCTTAGCCGGGACAGACGACAATGAGCAGTTCTTC. It is translated as CASSLAGTDDNEQFF.

The chain uses TRBV18 and TRBJ2-3; TRBD1 or TRBD2 may be the D gene (5 bases each). The CDR3 is 15 amino acids. Trimming stripped 6 bases from V and 0 bases from J, with 13 bases between. Germline V gene lookup returns CDR1 KGHSH and CDR2 LQKENI. As DNA, the CDR3 is TGTGCCAGCTCTCCAGATGGGGGAAGCACAGATACGCAGTATTTT. It codes for CASSPDGGSTDTQYF.

This clone was found once. The V and J genes are TRBV27 and TRBJ1-6, with unresolved D. This CDR3 is 14 amino acids long. Trimming took 5 bases from V and 6 from J, leaving 11 bases between them. Germline V gene sequence: CDR1 MNHEY, CDR2 SMNVEV (reference sequence). Here the CDR3 DNA reads TGTGCCAGCAGTGTTTTCGGAGTTAATTCACCCCTCCACTTT. Its translation: CASSVFGVNSPLHF.

Written as DNA, the CDR3 is TGCGCCAGCAAACTAGCGGAGAACACCGGGGAGCTGTTTTTT. This gives the protein CASKLAENTGELFF. This rearrangement joins TRBV5-1 to TRBJ2-2, with TRBD2 matching 8 bases. The germline CDR1 and CDR2 sequences are SGHRS and YFSETQ. The trim removed 6 bases at V and 1 base at J, leaving 2 bases unmatched. The CDR3 is 14 amino acids. Filled out from reference TRBV5-1 and TRBJ2-2, the complete variable domain reads KAGVTQTPRYLIKTRGQQVTLSCSPISGHRSVSWYQQTPGQGLQFLFEYFSETQRNKGNFPGRFSGRQFSNSRSEMNVSTLELGDSALYLCASKLAENTGELFFGEGSRLTVL.

The chain employs TRBV7-2 and TRBJ1-3; no clear D gene. Trimming removed 1 base at V and 14 bases at J, with 18 bases between. The CDR3 has 14 amino acids. The germline V gene has CDR1 SGHTA and CDR2 FQGNSA. This chain's CDR3 is CASSLGGTKKTVYF. The CDR3 bases are TGTGCCAGCAGCTTAGGAGGTACCAAAAAGACCGTATATTTT.

The chain employs TRBV2 and TRBJ1-2; the match to TRBD1 covers 9 bases. The CDR3 length is 12 residues. With 4 bases clipped from V and 8 bases from J, the junction kept 2 bases outside the gene matches. CDR1 and CDR2 from the germline V gene are SNHLY and FYNNEI. DNA for the CDR3: TGTGCCAGCAGTGGACAGGGGGAGGGCTACACCTTC. Translating gives CASSGQGEGYTF.

The chain couples TRBV28 to TRBJ1-5; D unclear. CDR1 is MDHEN and CDR2 is SYDVKM in the germline V gene. The germline V and J ends were trimmed by 4 bases and 7 bases, with 11 bases remaining between them. CDR3 length: 13 residues. CDR3 bases: TGTGCCAGCAGTTGGACCTACCTACAGCCCCAGCATTTT. It translates to CASSWTYLQPQHF. Combining the CDR3 with reference TRBV28 and TRBJ1-5 gives the whole variable domain DVKVTQSSRYLVKRTGEKVFLECVQDMDHENMFWYRQDPGLGLRLIYFSYDVKMKEKGDIPEGYSVSREKKERFSLILESASTNQTSMYLCASSWTYLQPQHFGDGTRLSIL.

The chain is built from TRBV6-1 and TRBJ2-5, with D tentatively TRBD1 (5 bases). Germline V lookup: CDR1 MNHNS, CDR2 SASEGT. V lost 2 bases and J lost 4, with 17 bases in between. The CDR3 extends over 16 amino acids. CDR3 nucleotide sequence: TGTGCCAGCAGTGAAATCAGGGTCTGGTCGTCAGAGACCCAGTACTTC. It codes for CASSEIRVWSSETQYF.

This clone was counted once. V is TRBV5-6 and J is TRBJ2-5; D call uncertain. The CDR3 length is 13 residues. Trimming took off 0 bases at V and 4 bases at J, with 7 bases between the two ends. Per germline, CDR1 SGHDT and CDR2 YYEEEE. The CDR3 sequence is CASSLAVGETQYF. CDR3 nucleotide sequence: TGTGCCAGCAGCTTGGCCGTAGGAGAGACCCAGTACTTC.

This chain joins TRBV5-1 and TRBJ2-1; 8 bases are a match to TRBD1. Losses at the gene ends were 7 bases for V and 0 bases for J; bases not matched to a gene: 9. This CDR3 comprises 16 residues. CDR1 and CDR2 from the germline V gene are SGHRS and YFSETQ. The CDR3 protein is CASGRTGMSSYNEQFF. The CDR3 nucleotides read TGCGCCAGCGGACGGACAGGGATGAGCTCCTACAATGAGCAGTTCTTC.

The V and J genes are TRBV5-6 and TRBJ2-7, with D perhaps TRBD1 (6 bases). Germline CDR1 reads SGHDT; CDR2 reads YYEEEE. Deletions cut 1 base from V and 2 bases from J, with 13 bases between. CDR3 length equals 15 residues. The CDR3 coding sequence is TGTGCCAGCAGCTTGTTGAGACAGGTGACCTACGAGCAGTACTTC. It translates to CASSLLRQVTYEQYF.

CDR3 amino acids: CASSADRSGNTIYF. CDR3 bases: TGTGCCAGCAGCGCGGACCGCTCTGGAAACACCATATATTTT. The rearrangement joins TRBV7-2 to TRBJ1-3; D is unclear. CDR1 and CDR2 from the germline V gene are SGHTA and FQGNSA. Trimming stripped 5 bases from V and 0 bases from J, with 8 bases between. This CDR3 has 14 residues.

The V and J genes are TRBV9 and TRBJ1-1, with 11 bases that match TRBD1. V trimming: 0 bases; J trimming: 6 bases; junction bases outside the gene matches: 7. CDR3 length: 16 residues. Germline V gene sequence: CDR1 SGDLS, CDR2 YYNGEE. DNA of the CDR3: TGTGCCAGCAGCGTAGGTTGGGCGGGACAGGGGGCTGAAGCTTTCTTT. It codes for CASSVGWAGQGAEAFF.

The gene calls are TRBV10-3 and TRBJ2-7, with TRBD1 matching over 8 bases. This CDR3 has 14 amino acids. Germline loops: CDR1 ENHRY, CDR2 SYGVKD. The V and J ends lost 6 bases and 5 bases, in that order; junction bases with no gene match: 9. The CDR3 spells CAIRAGTGEDEQYV. The CDR3 nucleotides read TGTGCCATCAGAGCCGGGACAGGAGAGGACGAGCAGTACGTC.

The V gene is TRBV13, the J gene TRBJ2-7, with TRBD2 matching over 9 bases. V lost 5 bases and J lost 3; bases outside the gene matches: 20. Per the germline V gene, CDR1 is PRHDT and CDR2 is FYEKMQ (reference sequence). The CDR3 is 19 amino acids. CDR3 loop: CASSPPVFSSGGQRYEQYF. CDR3 coding DNA: TGTGCCAGCAGCCCCCCGGTTTTTAGTAGCGGGGGCCAGCGCTACGAGCAGTACTTC.

The V and J genes are TRBV7-2 and TRBJ2-5, with a possible D match to TRBD1 (6 bases). Germline V gene sequence: CDR1 SGHTA, CDR2 FQGNSA. Trimming removed 5 bases at V and 3 bases at J, with 10 bases between. The CDR3 consists of 13 residues. The CDR3 is CASSIWTEETQYF. The DNA of the CDR3 is TGTGCCAGCAGCATATGGACAGAAGAGACCCAGTACTTC.

The CDR3 loop reads CSAHREAEAFF. CDR3 DNA: TGCAGCGCACACAGGGAGGCTGAAGCTTTCTTT. This chain links TRBV29-1 with TRBJ1-1, with D possibly matching TRBD1 (6 bases). CDR3 length: 11 amino acids. Trimming took off 7 bases at V and 6 bases at J, with 12 bases between the two ends. In germline, CDR1 is SQVTM, CDR2 ANQGSEA.

V gene TRBV10-3 combines with J gene TRBJ2-3, with 7 bases identical to TRBD2. Germline CDR1 reads ENHRY; CDR2 reads SYGVKD. The V and J ends lost 4 bases and 4 bases, in that order; junction bases with no gene match: 2. CDR3 length: 13 residues. The CDR3 coding sequence is TGTGCCATCAGTGTTGGGAGGGCAGATACGCAGTATTTT. Protein sequence: CAISVGRADTQYF.

This rearrangement joins TRBV6-5 to TRBJ2-1; 9 positions match TRBD1. This CDR3 spans 15 amino acids. Germline CDR1 is MNHEY and CDR2 is SVGAGI. After removal of 6 bases from V and 6 bases from J, the junction contained 9 bases not matched to a gene. CDR3 DNA: TGTGCCAGCAGCGAGCTGGGACAGGGCGTCAATGAGCAGTTCTTC. Amino acid sequence: CASSELGQGVNEQFF.